These T cell receptor beta chains were read from a single sample in a study of T cells in Graves' hyperthyroidism and ophthalmopathy. TCRdb reprocessed the multiplex PCR reads via MiXCR and lists one record per CDR3 protein. The table records around 690,000 distinct CDR3 sequences, 15% to 20% of them present only once. The sequenced sample consisted of blood. Receptor source: a man aged 50 or older with Graves' hyperthyroidism. Both conserved end residues are part of each CDR3. Fields, in order: J gene, V gene, clone size, D gene, CDR3 DNA, CDR3 protein. D genes are given only for firm matches. A row's size may be missing; if present it is once, few, many or a size class.

>TRBJ2-1|TRBV24-1|-|TRBD2
TGTGCCACCAGTGATACTGCTAGCGGGAGGACCACGTGGGAGCAGTTCTTC
CATSDTASGRTTWEQFF
>TRBJ2-1|TRBV24-1|many|TRBD2
TGTGCCACCAGTGACCCCGGGACTAGCGGGAGGTCCTACAATGAGCAGTTCTTC
CATSDPGTSGRSYNEQFF
>TRBJ2-1|TRBV6-4|few|TRBD1
TGTGCCAGCAGTTCGGACAGGTCGTACAATGAGCAGTTCTTC
CASSSDRSYNEQFF
>TRBJ2-1|TRBV20-1|few|-
TGCAGTGCTAGAGAAGGGGGGGCCGGCAAATACTCCTACAATGAGCAGTTCTTC
CSAREGGAGKYSYNEQFF
>TRBJ1-2|TRBV28|-|TRBD1
TGTGCCAGCAGTTTGGGCAGGGGGCAGGACTATGGCTACACCTTC
CASSLGRGQDYGYTF
>TRBJ1-1|TRBV20-1|many|TRBD1
TGCAGTGCTAGAGATACAGGGGTAGTCACTGAAGCTTTCTTT
CSARDTGVVTEAFF
>TRBJ2-6|TRBV7-2|-|-
TGTGCCAGCAGCTACAAGGGGCCCGGGGCCAACGTCCTGACTTTC
CASSYKGPGANVLTF
>TRBJ2-5|TRBV3-1|-|TRBD1
TGTGCCAGCTCACAGTCACAGGGGTTGAGTATCGGAGAGACCCAGTACTTC
CASSQSQGLSIGETQYF
>TRBJ2-3|TRBV27|few|-
TGTGCCGGCAGTCTACAGTCCTTAGGGGATACGCAGTATTTT
CAGSLQSLGDTQYF
>TRBJ1-2|TRBV2|-|TRBD1
TGTGCCAGCAGGTCCGGGACAGGGGACAATGGCTACACCTTC
CASRSGTGDNGYTF
>TRBJ1-1|TRBV27|few|-
TGTGCCAGCAACTTCGCCGGATTGAACACTGAAGCTTTCTTT
CASNFAGLNTEAFF
>TRBJ2-1|TRBV7-9|many|TRBD2
TGTGCCAGCAGTCCCGCAGGCGCGGGAGGGCCAAATGAGCAGTTCTTC
CASSPAGAGGPNEQFF
>TRBJ1-1|TRBV28|few|-
TGTGCCAGCAGCACAATGTTTAAGGGGCCGACTGAAGCTTTCTTT
CASSTMFKGPTEAFF
>TRBJ2-2|TRBV6-5|-|-
TGTGCCAGCACAATCAGGGTCGGGACCGGGGAGCTGTTTTTT
CASTIRVGTGELFF
>TRBJ2-1|TRBV12-3/TRBV12-4|few|-
TGTGCCAGCATCCCAGGGGGCGGGAGTGTCAATGAGCAGTTCTTC
CASIPGGGSVNEQFF
>TRBJ1-1|TRBV30|-|-
TGTGCCTGGAGTAAGTGGGAGGGGGGTCGAGGGACTGAAGCTTTCTTT
CAWSKWEGGRGTEAFF